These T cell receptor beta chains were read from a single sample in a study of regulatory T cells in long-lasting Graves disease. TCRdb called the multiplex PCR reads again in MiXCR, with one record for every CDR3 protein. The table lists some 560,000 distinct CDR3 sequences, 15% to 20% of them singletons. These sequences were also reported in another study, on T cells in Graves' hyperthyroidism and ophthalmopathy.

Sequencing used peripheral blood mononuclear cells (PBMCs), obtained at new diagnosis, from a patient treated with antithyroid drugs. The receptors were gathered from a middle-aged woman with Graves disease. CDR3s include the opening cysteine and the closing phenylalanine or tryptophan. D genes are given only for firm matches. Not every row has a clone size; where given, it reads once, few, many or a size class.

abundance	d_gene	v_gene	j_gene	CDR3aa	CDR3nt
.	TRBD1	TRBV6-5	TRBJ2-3	CASSSKGQTTDTQYF	TGTGCCAGCAGTTCGAAGGGACAGACCACAGATACGCAGTATTTT
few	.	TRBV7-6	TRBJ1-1	CASSSTIGTEAFF	TGTGCCAGCAGCTCCACGATCGGCACTGAAGCTTTCTTT
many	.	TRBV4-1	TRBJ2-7	CASSRLGGSTYEQYF	TGCGCCAGCAGCCGACTAGGAGGATCCACCTACGAGCAGTACTTC
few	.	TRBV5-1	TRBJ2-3	CASSPGWVDTQYF	TGCGCCAGCAGCCCAGGGTGGGTAGATACGCAGTATTTT
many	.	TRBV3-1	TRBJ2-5	CASSQNGRDQETQYF	TGTGCCAGCAGCCAGAACGGAAGGGATCAAGAGACCCAGTACTTC
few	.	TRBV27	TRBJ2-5	CASSLRARETQCF	TGTGCCAGCAGTTTAAGGGCCCGGGAGACCCAGTGCTTC
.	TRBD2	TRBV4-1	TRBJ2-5	CASSRYTGRDVETQYF	TGCGCCAGCAGCCGATATACGGGGAGGGACGTAGAGACCCAGTACTTC
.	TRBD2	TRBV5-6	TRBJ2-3	CASSLILGGRTDTQYF	TGTGCCAGCAGCTTGATATTGGGGGGGAGGACAGATACGCAGTATTTT
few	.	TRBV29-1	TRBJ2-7	CSVRTDSPYEQYF	TGCAGCGTTAGGACCGACTCCCCCTACGAGCAGTACTTC
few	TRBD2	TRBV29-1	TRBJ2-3	CSVGPLFGSGGTDTQYF	TGCAGCGTTGGGCCCCTCTTCGGTAGCGGGGGCACAGATACGCAGTATTTT
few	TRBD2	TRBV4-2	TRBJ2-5	CASSQGARGGLETQYF	TGTGCCAGCAGCCAAGGAGCACGGGGGGGCCTAGAGACCCAGTACTTC
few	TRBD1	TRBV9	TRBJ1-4	CASSGMGTVSGELFF	TGTGCCAGCAGTGGAATGGGGACAGTCTCGGGGGAACTGTTTTTT
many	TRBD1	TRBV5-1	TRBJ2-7	CASRVGTGPYEQYF	TGCGCCAGCAGAGTAGGGACAGGTCCCTACGAGCAGTACTTC
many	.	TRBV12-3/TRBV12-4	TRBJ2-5	CASSPGFSAQYF	TGTGCCAGCAGCCCAGGGTTTTCGGCCCAGTACTTC
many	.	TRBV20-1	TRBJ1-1	CSASPGNTEAFF	TGCAGTGCTAGTCCCGGGAACACTGAAGCTTTCTTT
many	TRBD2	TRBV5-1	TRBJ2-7	CASSQIPSGGSYEQYF	TGCGCCAGCAGCCAAATACCTAGCGGGGGATCCTACGAGCAGTACTTC
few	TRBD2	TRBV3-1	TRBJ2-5	CASSHMTSGQETQYF	TGTGCCAGCAGCCACATGACTAGCGGCCAAGAGACCCAGTACTTC
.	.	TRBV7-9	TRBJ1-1	CASSLDRKPDTEAFF	TGTGCCAGCAGCTTAGATAGGAAGCCGGACACTGAAGCTTTCTTT
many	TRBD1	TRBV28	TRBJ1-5	CASSFLDREPSNQPQHF	TGTGCCAGCAGTTTTCTCGACAGGGAGCCAAGCAATCAGCCCCAGCATTTT
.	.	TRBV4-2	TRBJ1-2	CASSQEVDNYGYTF	TGTGCCAGCAGCCAAGAGGTGGATAACTATGGCTACACCTTC
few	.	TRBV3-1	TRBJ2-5	CASSHGRGRGGLTETQYF	TGTGCCAGCAGCCACGGCAGGGGCCGGGGAGGATTAACGGAGACCCAGTACTTC
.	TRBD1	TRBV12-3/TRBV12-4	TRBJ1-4	CASSPNRGGGEKLFF	TGTGCCAGCAGTCCAAACAGGGGAGGAGGTGAAAAACTGTTTTTT
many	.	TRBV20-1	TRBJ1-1	CSASGVGDTEAFF	TGCAGTGCTAGCGGGGTTGGGGACACTGAAGCTTTCTTT
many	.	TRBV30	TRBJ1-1	CAQGSNTEAFF	TGTGCTCAAGGGTCGAACACTGAAGCTTTCTTT
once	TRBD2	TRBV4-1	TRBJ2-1	CASSQGSAPGGRIGEQFF	TGCGCCAGCAGCCAAGGCTCCGCCCCGGGGGGGCGGATTGGTGAGCAGTTCTTC
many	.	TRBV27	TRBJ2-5	CASSLRQPETQYF	TGTGCCAGCAGTTTAAGACAGCCAGAGACCCAGTACTTC
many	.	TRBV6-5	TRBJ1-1	CASSYRPDLNTEAFF	TGTGCCAGCAGTTATCGTCCAGATCTGAACACTGAAGCTTTCTTT
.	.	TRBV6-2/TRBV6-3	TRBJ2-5	CASSYAGARETQYF	TGTGCCAGCAGTTACGCGGGGGCTCGAGAGACCCAGTACTTC
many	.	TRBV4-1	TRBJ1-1	CASSQVMGTVTEAFF	TGCGCCAGCAGCCAAGTCATGGGCACGGTGACTGAAGCTTTCTTT
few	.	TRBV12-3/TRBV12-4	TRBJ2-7	CASRSPTGYEQYF	TGTGCCAGCAGGTCCCCCACCGGTTACGAGCAGTACTTC
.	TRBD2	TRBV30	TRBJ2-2	CAWSVPRGLAGYTGELFF	TGTGCCTGGAGTGTCCCCCGCGGACTAGCGGGCTACACCGGGGAGCTGTTTTTT
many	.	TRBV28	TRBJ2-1	CASSQNYLTNRGEFF	TGTGCCAGCAGCCAAAACTACCTTACCAACAGAGGTGAATTCTTC
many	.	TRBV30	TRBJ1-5	CAYHSPGGDQPQHF	TGTGCCTACCACTCGCCTGGGGGCGATCAGCCCCAGCATTTT
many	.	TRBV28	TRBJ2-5	CASSTGSAGQQETQYF	TGTGCCAGCAGTACCGGGTCCGCGGGACAGCAAGAGACCCAGTACTTC
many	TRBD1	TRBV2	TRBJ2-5	CATQPRTGVETQYF	TGTGCCACCCAACCCCGGACAGGGGTGGAGACCCAGTACTTC
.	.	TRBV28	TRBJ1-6	CASSFGGAKFSPLHF	TGTGCCAGCAGTTTCGGGGGGGCGAAGTTTTCACCCCTCCACTTT
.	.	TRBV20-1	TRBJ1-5	CSARDINWQPQHF	TGCAGTGCTAGAGACATAAACTGGCAGCCCCAGCATTTT
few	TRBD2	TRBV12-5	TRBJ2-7	CASGLVPSGGYEQYF	TGTGCTAGTGGTTTGGTACCCAGCGGGGGCTACGAGCAGTACTTC
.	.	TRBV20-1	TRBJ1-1	CSARAQPGGTEAFF	TGCAGTGCTAGAGCACAACCCGGGGGAACTGAAGCTTTCTTT
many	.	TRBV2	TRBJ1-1	CASRIPLDVGNTEAFF	TGTGCCAGCAGGATCCCCCTGGACGTTGGGAACACTGAAGCTTTCTTT
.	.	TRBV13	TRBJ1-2	CASSIDRRANYGYTF	TGTGCCAGCAGCATAGACAGGAGAGCTAACTATGGCTACACCTTC
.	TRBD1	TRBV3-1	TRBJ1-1	CASGRGPIIEAFF	TGTGCCAGCGGCAGGGGGCCCATTATTGAAGCTTTCTTT
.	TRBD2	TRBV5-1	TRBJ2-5	CASSLEGLAGYVYF	TGCGCCAGCAGCTTGGAGGGACTAGCGGGATACGTCTACTTC
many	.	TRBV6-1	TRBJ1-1	CASSISDTEAFF	TGTGCCAGCAGTATTTCCGACACTGAAGCTTTCTTT
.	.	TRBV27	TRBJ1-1	CASSLAGRRDTEAFF	TGTGCCAGCAGTTTAGCAGGCAGGAGGGACACTGAAGCTTTCTTT
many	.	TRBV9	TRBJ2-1	CASSAQPSSYNEQFF	TGTGCCAGCAGCGCACAGCCTAGCTCCTACAATGAGCAGTTCTTC
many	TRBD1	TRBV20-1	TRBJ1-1	CSASTNRGRSAEAFF	TGCAGTGCTAGTACGAACAGGGGGCGATCTGCTGAAGCTTTCTTT